This TCR beta chain was identified in a study of blood T cell repertoires in COVID-19 (dated by TCRdb to about 2020). Regarding the study in general: Samples covering the acute and convalescent phases of COVID-19 were provided by collaborators in the United States, Italy and Spain. The material from the prospective study consisted of cDNA or gDNA derived from T cells, B-cell-depleted T cells, or PBMCs. Subjects who had been exposed to COVID-19, were actively infected with it, or had recovered from it provided the deeply sampled blood TCRbeta repertoires that made up the dataset. The repertoires were made available in a free public database intended to serve as a resource for research on the immune response to SARS-CoV-2. Samples were obtained from the ongoing ImmuneRACE study (first 160 participants) and from 1,254 subjects provided by 6 global collaborators. Sample metadata almost always included a de-identified subject ID, COVID-19 status, age in years and sex. Where available, HLA class I and class II types were obtained from metadata supplied by the sample provider rather than from assay-based typing. The paper as a whole reports these results and caveats: The quantity of clinical and demographic metadata differed by source and by participant and was supplied without curation.

Each collaborating institution followed its own protocols to collect whole blood in K2EDTA tubes. For TCRbeta analysis, collaborator samples were shipped as frozen whole blood, as isolated PBMCs, or as DNA extracted from either sample type. The cysteine opens and the phenylalanine closes a CDR3 of 16 amino acids. The read is trimmed to its CDR3 DNA, 48 bases read in frame from base 1. From the germline V gene (reference sequence), CDR1 is LGHDT and CDR2 is YNNKEL. V ends up 4 bases short and J 3 bases short, with an unmatched junction base count of 7. TCRbeta CDR3 regions were amplified from genomic DNA by means of the immunoSEQ Assay, a bias-controlled multiplex PCR. As for the authors' bioinformatics: The number of nucleated cells in each sample was estimated by amplification of reference gene primers within the assay. To quantify the absolute abundance of each unique TCRbeta CDR3 rearrangement, sequence reads were collapsed and filtered. For each sample, productive Simpson clonality was calculated by taking the square root of Simpson's diversity index across productive rearrangements. The immuneACCESS repertoire file appears here via TCRdb, limited to in-frame rearrangements. These files lack a portion of the clones; in checked studies, under half of the deficit traces to unresolved V genes, and the cause of the others is not known. V and J calls and clone size are as listed in that table; D and trimming were resolved from the DNA. The sample table lists over 150,000 clones, 70% to 90% of them with a count of one. Roughly 7% of the sample belongs to the ten largest clones.

A remark on this clone: The antigen it recognizes is unknown. There are no base qualities to consult, and no much larger clone falls within one base.

The chain was built from TRBV3-1 (or the pseudogene TRBV3-2) and TRBJ2-1; 9 bases in between match TRBD2. The source is a middle-aged man with active or convalescent COVID-19. The sample was peripheral blood. The CDR3 reads as follows: CASSPPLAGVYNEQFF. The sequenced DNA is TGTGCCAGCAGCCCGCCCTTAGCGGGGGTCTACAATGAGCAGTTCTTC.